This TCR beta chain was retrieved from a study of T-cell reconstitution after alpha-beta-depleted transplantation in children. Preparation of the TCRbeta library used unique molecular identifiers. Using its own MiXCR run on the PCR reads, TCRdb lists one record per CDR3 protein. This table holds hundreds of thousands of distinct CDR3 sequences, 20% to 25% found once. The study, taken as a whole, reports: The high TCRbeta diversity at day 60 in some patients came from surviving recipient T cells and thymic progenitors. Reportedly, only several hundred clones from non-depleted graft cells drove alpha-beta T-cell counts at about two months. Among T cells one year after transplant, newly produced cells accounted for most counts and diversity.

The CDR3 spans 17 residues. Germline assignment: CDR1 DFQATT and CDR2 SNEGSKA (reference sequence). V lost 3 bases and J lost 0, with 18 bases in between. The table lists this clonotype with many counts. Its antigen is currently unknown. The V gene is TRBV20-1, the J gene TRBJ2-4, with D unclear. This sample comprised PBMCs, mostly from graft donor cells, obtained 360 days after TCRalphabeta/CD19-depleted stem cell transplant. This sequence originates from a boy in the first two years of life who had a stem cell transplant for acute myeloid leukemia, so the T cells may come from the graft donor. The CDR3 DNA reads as TGCAGTGCTAGTATTCGGTCGCGGTCCGTAGCCAAAAACATTCAGTACTTC. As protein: CSASIRSRSVAKNIQYF.